The clone carrying this TCR beta chain was observed a single time. Clones were read by immunoSEQ multiplex PCR, and TCRdb kept only the in-frame ones, dropping some. The data show some 190,000 clones, around nine tenths seen once. This record comes from a study of blood T cell repertoires in COVID-19. Study-wide context: Specimens from acute and convalescent COVID-19 originated in the United States, Italy and Spain. PBMCs, B-cell-depleted T cells, or T cells were the source of the cDNA or gDNA that made up the material.

The CDR3 length is 15 residues. Trimming took 6 bases from V and 0 from J, leaving 11 bases between them. The V gene's germline CDR1 is MNHEY and CDR2 SMNVEV (reference sequence). Sequenced sample: peripheral blood. This chain joins TRBV27 and TRBJ1-4; tentative D call: TRBD1 (5 bases). This TCR came from a woman aged 40 to 50 who had recovered from COVID-19. The CDR3 protein is CASRPRQSTNEKLFF. CDR3 sequence (DNA): TGTGCCAGCAGACCCCGACAGTCAACTAATGAAAAACTGTTTTTT.